What follows are 17 T cell receptor beta chains derived from one specimen sequenced in a study of CD8 T cells in Susac syndrome. The authors reverse transcribed roughly 0.5 to 1 ug RNA with random hexamers. TCRdb re-called the immunoSEQ multiplex PCR reads with MiXCR, one entry per CDR3 protein. This table holds 150,000 or so distinct CDR3 sequences, about 91% found once. Specimen: CD4+ T cells from PBMCs. These receptor sequences come from a human donor in good health.

The chain carries TRBV12-3 or TRBV12-4 and TRBJ1-5, with 11 bases matching TRBD1. J gave up 4 bases and V 4 bases, and 12 bases lay outside the gene matches. The CDR3 loop spans 18 amino acids. For the CDR3, the DNA is TGTGCCAGCAGTTCCCTTATTCCGGGACAGGGGGTTAATCAGCCCCAGCATTTT. Protein: CASSSLIPGQGVNQPQHF.

J is TRBJ2-5 and V is TRBV7-9, with 9 bases fitting TRBD2. The V segment lost 2 bases and the J segment 4 bases; nucleotides outside the gene matches: 14. Looked up from germline, CDR1 is SEHNR and CDR2 is FQNEAQ (reference sequence). The CDR3 has 18 residues. The CDR3 is CASSLRRGGKRARETQYF. The CDR3, as DNA: TGTGCCAGCAGCTTACGGCGGGGGGGCAAGCGAGCCCGAGAGACCCAGTACTTC.

A single count supports this clonotype. V and J are TRBV20-1 and TRBJ2-7; no reliable D call. Germline CDR1 and CDR2: DFQATT and SNEGSKA (reference sequence). Trimming shortened V by 0 bases and J by 5 bases, and 11 bases separated the two germline ends. The length of the CDR3 is 13 residues. The CDR3 loop reads CSARDPGRNEQYF. CDR3 in DNA: TGCAGTGCTAGAGATCCCGGCAGGAACGAGCAGTACTTC.

This clonotype appeared a single time. The chain has TRBV4-1 and TRBJ1-5; no clear D. Germline-derived CDR1 and CDR2 are MGHRA and YSYEKL. This CDR3 contains 15 residues. V lost 2 bases and J 7 bases, leaving 15 bases between the germline ends. CDR3 sequence reads: CASSQPRQLRQPQHF. CDR3 nucleotides: TGCGCCAGCAGCCAACCCCGGCAGCTGAGACAGCCCCAGCATTTT.

The chain carries TRBV29-1 and TRBJ1-1, with D possibly matching TRBD1 (6 bases). The CDR3 spans 12 residues. Deletions cut 5 bases from V and 1 base from J, with 8 bases between. Germline V CDR1 and CDR2: SQVTM, ANQGSEA. As DNA, the CDR3 is TGCAGCGTTCAGGGGCGGAACACTGAAGCTTTCTTT. Protein product: CSVQGRNTEAFF.

The genes are TRBV4-3 and TRBJ1-2, with a weak D call TRBD1 (6 bases). Germline-derived CDR1 and CDR2 are LGHNA and YSLEER. The CDR3 runs to 16 residues. The germline V and J ends were trimmed by 3 bases and 3 bases, with 17 bases remaining between them. CDR3 residues: CASSHGVTAGDYGYTF. The CDR3 DNA follows: TGCGCCAGCAGCCATGGTGTCACTGCAGGGGACTATGGCTACACCTTC.

The rearrangement uses TRBV9 and TRBJ2-7, with D unclear. Trimming removed 2 bases from V and 0 bases from J, with 9 bases in between. The CDR3 contains 14 residues. Germline CDR1 is SGDLS and CDR2 is YYNGEE. The CDR3 DNA is TGTGCCAGCAGCGTGTCCGGGCTCTCCTACGAGCAGTACTTC. Its translation is CASSVSGLSYEQYF. Full variable domain (rest looked up from reference TRBV9 and TRBJ2-7): DSGVTQTPKHLITATGQRVTLRCSPRSGDLSVYWYQQSLDQGLQFLIQYYNGEERAKGNILERFSAQQFPDLHSELNLSSLELGDSALYFCASSVSGLSYEQYFGPGTRLTVT.

The chain uses TRBV7-3 and TRBJ2-3; 8 bases are shared with TRBD2. CDR1 and CDR2 from the germline V gene are SGHTA and FQGTGA. The CDR3 spans 15 residues. Trimming took 2 bases from V and 4 from J; bases not matched to a gene: 5. CDR3 DNA sequence: TGTGCCAGCAGCTTAGGAGCGGGAGTCGCAGATACGCAGTATTTT. Amino acids: CASSLGAGVADTQYF.

Only one count was recorded for this clonotype. The V and J genes are TRBV30 and TRBJ2-5; D not resolved. V was pared by 3 bases and J by 11 bases, with 19 bases between. This CDR3 is built from 13 residues. Germline CDR1 reads GTSNPN; CDR2 reads SVGIG (reference sequence). The CDR3 coding sequence is TGTGCCTGGAGAAAAAACTGGATGGAAACTCAGTACTTC. Translating it yields CAWRKNWMETQYF. Full variable domain (rest looked up from reference TRBV30 and TRBJ2-5): SQTIHQWPATLVQPVGSPLSLECTVEGTSNPNLYWYRQAAGRGLQLLFYSVGIGQISSEVPQNLSASRPQDRQFILSSKKLLLSDSGFYLCAWRKNWMETQYFGPGTRLLVL.

The chain couples TRBV18 to TRBJ2-3; D possibly corresponds to TRBD2 (6 bases). Germline V lookup: CDR1 KGHSH, CDR2 LQKENI. This CDR3 is built from 16 residues. With 0 bases removed from V and 1 base from J, the gap between germline ends came to 11 bases. The CDR3 here is CASSPPATGGTDTQYF. The CDR3 region has the DNA TGTGCCAGCTCACCACCGGCGACGGGGGGCACAGATACGCAGTATTTT.

The V and J genes are TRBV19 and TRBJ2-6; no definite D call. Trimming pared 3 bases from V and 0 bases from J, leaving 9 bases between. Germline V gene data show CDR1 as LNHDA and CDR2 as SQIVND (reference sequence). The CDR3 extends over 16 amino acids. The CDR3 loop reads CASSMDHLSGANVLTF. As DNA, the CDR3 is TGTGCCAGTAGTATGGACCACCTCTCTGGGGCCAACGTCCTGACTTTC. The variable domain in full, with the rest retrieved from reference TRBV19 and TRBJ2-6, is DGGITQSPKYLFRKEGQNVTLSCEQNLNHDAMYWYRQDPGQGLRLIYYSQIVNDFQKGDIAEGYSVSREKKESFPLTVTSAQKNPTAFYLCASSMDHLSGANVLTFGAGSRLTVL.

The chain carries TRBV5-1 and TRBJ2-5; D unclear. Germline-derived CDR1 and CDR2 are SGHRS and YFSETQ. Trimming cost V 2 bases and J 5 bases, with 13 bases left between them. The CDR3 covers 14 residues. The CDR3 DNA reads as TGCGCCAGCAGCTTTTCCGCAGCGTGGGAGACCCAGTACTTC. The encoded protein is CASSFSAAWETQYF.

The chain has TRBV6-5 and TRBJ2-3; D is undetermined. This CDR3 is built from 13 residues. Deletions cut 7 bases from V and 7 bases from J, with 15 bases between. Germline CDR1 reads MNHEY; CDR2 reads SVGAGI. DNA of the CDR3: TGTGCCAGCAAGGAACCCTACGTGAATACGCAGTATTTT. Its translation is CASKEPYVNTQYF.

This clonotype was counted a few times. One end of the junction is discordant with germline, which a read error may explain. This chain links TRBV5-1 with TRBJ1-6; no clear D gene. CDR3 length: 14 residues. Per germline, CDR1 SGHRS and CDR2 YFSETQ. The CDR3 DNA reads TGCGCCAGCAGAGGAGTAGGGAACAATTCACCTCTCCACTTT. Protein sequence: CASRGVGNNSPLHF.

The V and J genes are TRBV25-1 and TRBJ1-4, with 7 bases identical to TRBD1. The ends lost 3 bases at V and 0 bases at J; junction bases unmatched: 10. Looked up from germline, CDR1 is MGHDK and CDR2 is SYGVNS. This CDR3 contains 18 residues. The CDR3 DNA is TGTGCCAGCAGTGATTACTGGGACAGCGCAGCAACTAATGAAAAACTGTTTTTT. Its translation: CASSDYWDSAATNEKLFF.

This chain uses TRBV5-1 with TRBJ2-7, with D maybe TRBD2 (6 bases). The CDR3 consists of 14 residues. Germline V gene lookup returns CDR1 SGHRS and CDR2 YFSETQ. V lost 5 bases and J lost 0, with 12 bases in between. CDR3 amino acids: CASRTSGHSYEQYF. In nucleotides, the CDR3 is TGCGCCAGCAGGACTAGTGGCCACTCCTACGAGCAGTACTTC.

This clonotype has just a few counts. CDR3 nucleotide sequence: TGTGCCAGCAGCTCTGATTTGGAAGAGACCCAGTACTTC. Translating gives CASSSDLEETQYF. This chain links TRBV12-3 or TRBV12-4 with TRBJ2-5, with unresolved D. Trimming took 6 bases from V and 3 from J, leaving 11 bases between them. This CDR3 has 13 amino acids.